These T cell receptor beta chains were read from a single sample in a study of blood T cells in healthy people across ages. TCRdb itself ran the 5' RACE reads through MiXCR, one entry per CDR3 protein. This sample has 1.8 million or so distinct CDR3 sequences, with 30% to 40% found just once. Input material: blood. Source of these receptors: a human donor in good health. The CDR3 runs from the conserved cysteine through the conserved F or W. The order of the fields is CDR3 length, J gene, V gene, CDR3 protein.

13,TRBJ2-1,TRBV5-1,CASSRAEYNEQFF
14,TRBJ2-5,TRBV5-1,CASSLRSIQETQYF
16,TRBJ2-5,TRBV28,CASREVGLARGETQYF
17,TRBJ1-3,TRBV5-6,CASSDSRRGSSGNTIYF
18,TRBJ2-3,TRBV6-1,CASSRGLAGSRRADTQYF
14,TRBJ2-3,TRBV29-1,CSAPPTGLRDTQYF
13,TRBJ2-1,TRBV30,CAWRAGPYNEQFF
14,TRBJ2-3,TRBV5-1,CASSMDRGADTQYF
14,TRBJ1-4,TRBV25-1,CASSGPGPNEKLFF
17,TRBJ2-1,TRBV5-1,CASRTTLAGSSYNEQFF
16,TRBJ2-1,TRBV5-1,CASSLATSGPGNEQFF
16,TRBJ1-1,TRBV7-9,CASSLPTLGIGTEAFF
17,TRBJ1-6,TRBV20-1,CSARDLRGSSLDSPLHF
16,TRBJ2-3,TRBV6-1,CASIQRRPLGTDTQYF
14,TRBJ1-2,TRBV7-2,CASSLRPDDYGYTF
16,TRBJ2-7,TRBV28,CASSSTGTGPPNEQYF
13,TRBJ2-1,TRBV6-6,CAAGQGRYNEQFF
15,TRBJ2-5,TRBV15,CATSRDLEGGKTQYF
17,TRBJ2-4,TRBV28,CASSPTGLASSYNEQYF
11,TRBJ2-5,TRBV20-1,CSARGGVTQYF
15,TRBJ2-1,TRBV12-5,CASGLGVQGADEQFF
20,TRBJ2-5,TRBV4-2,CASSQKPTAAGSGGSETQYF
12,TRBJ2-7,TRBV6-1,CASSEQGYEQYF
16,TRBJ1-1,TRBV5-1,CASSLSLGTGMTEAFF
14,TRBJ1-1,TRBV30,CAWSITGRGTEAFF
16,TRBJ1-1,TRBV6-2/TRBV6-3,CASRPYGGMQDTEAFF
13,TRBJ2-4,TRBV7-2,CASSSPTRNIQYF
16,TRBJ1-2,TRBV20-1,CSARDRRAGEWYGYTF
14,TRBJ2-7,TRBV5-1,CASSLAGRGGEQYF
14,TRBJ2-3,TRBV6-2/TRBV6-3,CASSRTGVQDTQYF
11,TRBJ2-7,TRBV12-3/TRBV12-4,CASSRRGEQYF
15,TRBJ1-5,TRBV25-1,CASSEERGSNQPQHF
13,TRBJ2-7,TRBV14,CASSQAQSHEQYF
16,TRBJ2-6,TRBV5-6,CASSPSTARGANVLTF
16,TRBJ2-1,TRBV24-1,CATSDTGTSFNNEQFF
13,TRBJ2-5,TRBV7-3,CASSLKVLETQYF
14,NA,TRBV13,CTSSLGRGAYEQYF
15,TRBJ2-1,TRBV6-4,CASSASGDSYNEQFF
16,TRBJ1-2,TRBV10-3,CAISEPHRENNYGYTF
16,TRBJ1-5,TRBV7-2,CASSLLGAGLNQPQHF
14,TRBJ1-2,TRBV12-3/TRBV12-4,CASSSSDRVEGYTF
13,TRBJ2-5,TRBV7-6,CASSLRTQEIQYF
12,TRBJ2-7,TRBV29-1,CSVASTNYEQYF
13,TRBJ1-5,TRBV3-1,CASSQDPSLPQHF
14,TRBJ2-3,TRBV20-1,CSAHRGGIADTQYF
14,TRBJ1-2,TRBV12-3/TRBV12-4,CASSSPGQNYGYTF
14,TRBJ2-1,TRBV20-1,CSVKRTRSYNEQFF
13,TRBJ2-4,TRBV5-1,CASRRLYADIQYF
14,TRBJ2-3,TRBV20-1,CSATSLFAPDTQYF
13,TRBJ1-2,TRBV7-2,CASSQDKYYGYTF
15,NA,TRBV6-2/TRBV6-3,CASSPRQGHHYEQYF
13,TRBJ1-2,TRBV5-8,CASSLVGHYGYTF
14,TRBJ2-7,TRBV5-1,CASSFDGGHYEQYF
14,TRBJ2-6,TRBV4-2,CASSQLQGANVLTF